One and the same sample provided the 6 T cell receptor beta chains below, sequenced in a study of shared clonotypes between healthy human individuals. Clones were read by immunoSEQ multiplex PCR, and TCRdb kept only the in-frame ones, dropping some. The sample has 640,000 or so clones, around 72% seen once. The sample was memory CD4+ T cells sorted from blood. The subset denotes: CD45RA-negative fraction. Source of these receptors: a woman in her thirties in good health.

The V gene is TRBV5-1, the J gene TRBJ2-1; TRBD2 agrees at 9 bases. The CDR3 runs 14 residues. From germline, CDR1 is SGHRS and CDR2 YFSETQ. After removal of 0 bases from V and 15 bases from J, the junction contained 10 bases not matched to a gene. CDR3 nucleotides: TGCGCCAGCAGCTTGGCCCCTGGTAGCGGGAGTCGGTTCTTC. Its protein is CASSLAPGSGSRFF.

This clone was seen only a few times. The genes are TRBV19 and TRBJ2-7, with D possibly called TRBD1 or TRBD2 (6 bases each). The CDR3 contains 15 residues. Germline V gene data show CDR1 as LNHDA and CDR2 as SQIVND (reference sequence). The V gene lost 2 bases and the J gene lost 2 bases, with 13 bases spanning the gap. The CDR3 nucleotides read TGTGCCAGTAGTATATTGGGGGGCGATCCCTACGAGCAGTACTTC. Protein product: CASSILGGDPYEQYF.

The rearrangement links TRBV11-2 to TRBJ2-7; 8 bases line up with TRBD2. The V gene's germline CDR1 is SGHAT and CDR2 FQNNGV. The CDR3 totals 14 residues. The V gene end was trimmed by 4 bases and the J gene end by 3 bases; junction bases not matched to a gene: 5. CDR3 DNA sequence: TGTGCCAGCAGCTCCGGGACTAGGGGCTACGAGCAGTACTTC. Translation: CASSSGTRGYEQYF.

The CDR3 spells CATSRGTSGANVLTF. DNA for the CDR3: TGTGCCACCAGCAGAGGTACCTCTGGGGCCAACGTCCTGACTTTC. This chain connects TRBV15 to TRBJ2-6, with no clear D. Deletions cut 1 base from V and 0 bases from J, with 4 bases between. This CDR3 has 15 residues. CDR1 and CDR2 (germline): LNHNV, YYDKDF (reference sequence). The full variable domain, in which reference TRBV15 and TRBJ2-6 provide the parts outside the CDR3, is DAMVIQNPRYQVTQFGKPVTLSCSQTLNHNVMYWYQQKSSQAPKLLFHYYDKDFNNEADTPDNFQSRRPNTSFCFLDIRSPGLGDTAMYLCATSRGTSGANVLTFGAGSRLTVL.

On this clone itself: This sample includes further DNA sequences coding for the same CDR3. The chain uses TRBV2 and TRBJ2-7; TRBD2 matches 10 bases. The V segment lost 7 bases and the J segment 4 bases; nucleotides outside the gene matches: 10. This CDR3 is built from 15 residues. In germline, CDR1 is SNHLY, CDR2 FYNNEI. The CDR3 loop is CASTPLAGVLYEQYF. Written as DNA, the CDR3 is TGTGCCAGCACCCCTCTAGCGGGAGTACTTTACGAGCAGTACTTC.

V is TRBV10-3 and J is TRBJ2-3; 10 positions match TRBD2. After removal of 4 bases from V and 0 bases from J, the junction contained 4 bases not matched to a gene. The germline CDR1 and CDR2 sequences are ENHRY and SYGVKD. The CDR3 totals 16 residues. CDR3 DNA sequence: TGTGCCATCAGTGTACTAGCGGGGTCTAGCACAGATACGCAGTATTTT. Residues: CAISVLAGSSTDTQYF.